Listed below are T cell receptor beta chains from one sample, sequenced in a study of T cell changes during pregnancy in multiple sclerosis. Only in-frame clones appear in the TCRdb table, and some are missing; sequencing was by immunoSEQ multiplex PCR. The sample consists of about 54,000 clones, around 92% of them appearing once. The sample consisted of peripheral blood, taken after pregnancy. The receptors stem from a female donor in good health, enrolled as a control in a pregnancy study. Both conserved end residues are part of each CDR3.

length | V | CDR3
15 | TRBV6-4 | CASSDSSGGANEQFF
14 | TRBV4-1 | CASSQAGQGQPQHF
13 | TRBV5-6 | CASSFTGTGELFF
15 | TRBV5-4 | CASSLRVSGNTEAFF
16 | TRBV5-1 | CASSLAEGRRNYGYTF
14 | TRBV19 | CASTSTGSVTEAFF
14 | TRBV19 | CASSPRQGAYEQYF
13 | TRBV7-9 | CASSRDREGGYTF
18 | TRBV19 | CASSSQGSGQGFTGELFF
15 | TRBV27 | CASSSWTGGRYEQYF
14 | TRBV6-5 | CASSPGLNYNEQFF
15 | TRBV7-2 | CASSIGDRGNEKLFF
16 | TRBV5-6 | CASSLTVGGGTDTQYF
14 | TRBV7-2 | CASSAVQGKNEQFF
15 | TRBV19 | CASKMGLSSYNEQFF
16 | TRBV21-1 | CASTGLAGGDRETQYF
15 | TRBV19 | CASSGRTDTYNEQFF
15 | TRBV2 | CASSVELAGTGELFF
15 | TRBV6-1 | CASRISGGALNEQFF
14 | TRBV6-5 | CASRPTGQNYGYTF
12 | TRBV6-5 | CASRQIGGGYTF
15 | TRBV6-5 | CASSYQRAGTDTQYF
17 | TRBV19 | CASSLQAGTGGDTEAFF
14 | TRBV6-5 | CASSYGQLNQPQHF
15 | TRBV7-9 | CASSSLTEGYEKLFF
16 | TRBV27 | CASSLLAGGERDEQFF
14 | TRBV27 | CASSSQGSNQPQHF
13 | TRBV27 | CASSPDRGYGYTF
14 | TRBV9 | CASSLRTGTGELFF